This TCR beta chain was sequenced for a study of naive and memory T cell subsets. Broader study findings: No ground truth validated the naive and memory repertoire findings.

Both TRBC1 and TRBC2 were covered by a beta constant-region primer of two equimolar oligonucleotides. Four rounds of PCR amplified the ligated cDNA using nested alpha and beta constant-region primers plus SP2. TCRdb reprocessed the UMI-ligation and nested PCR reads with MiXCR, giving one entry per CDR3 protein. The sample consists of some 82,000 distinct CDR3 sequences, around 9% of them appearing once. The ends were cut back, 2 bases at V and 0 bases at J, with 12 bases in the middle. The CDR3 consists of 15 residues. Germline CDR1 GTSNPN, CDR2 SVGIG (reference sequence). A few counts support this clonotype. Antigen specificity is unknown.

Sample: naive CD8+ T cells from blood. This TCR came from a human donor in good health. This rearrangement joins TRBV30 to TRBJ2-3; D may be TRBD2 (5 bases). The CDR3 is CAWSLSAASTDTQYF. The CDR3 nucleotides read TGTGCCTGGAGTCTATCAGCGGCTAGCACAGATACGCAGTATTTT.